This TCR beta chain was identified during a study of T cells in Graves' hyperthyroidism and ophthalmopathy. Note on this clonotype: Its target is not known.

V lost 4 bases, J lost 9 bases, and 16 bases lay in between. Germline CDR1 reads SGHTA; CDR2 reads FQGTGA. The CDR3 is 14 amino acids. RNA transcripts provided the source from which TCR beta CDR3 regions were amplified. HTBI primers drove first-round RT-PCR of the TCR CDR3. TCRdb reprocessed the multiplex PCR reads with MiXCR, giving one entry per CDR3 protein. The repertoire holds fewer than 800,000 distinct CDR3 sequences, with roughly 15% as singletons. Broader study findings: Ophthalmopathy onset followed model prediction by a median approximately 5.9 months.

Material for sequencing was blood. The chain uses TRBV7-3 and TRBJ2-1; D gene uncertain. The TCR comes from a man between 18 and 35 years old with Graves' hyperthyroidism. The CDR3 region is CASSSNVPGAEQFF. The CDR3 coding sequence is TGTGCCAGCAGCTCAAACGTCCCCGGTGCTGAGCAGTTCTTC.